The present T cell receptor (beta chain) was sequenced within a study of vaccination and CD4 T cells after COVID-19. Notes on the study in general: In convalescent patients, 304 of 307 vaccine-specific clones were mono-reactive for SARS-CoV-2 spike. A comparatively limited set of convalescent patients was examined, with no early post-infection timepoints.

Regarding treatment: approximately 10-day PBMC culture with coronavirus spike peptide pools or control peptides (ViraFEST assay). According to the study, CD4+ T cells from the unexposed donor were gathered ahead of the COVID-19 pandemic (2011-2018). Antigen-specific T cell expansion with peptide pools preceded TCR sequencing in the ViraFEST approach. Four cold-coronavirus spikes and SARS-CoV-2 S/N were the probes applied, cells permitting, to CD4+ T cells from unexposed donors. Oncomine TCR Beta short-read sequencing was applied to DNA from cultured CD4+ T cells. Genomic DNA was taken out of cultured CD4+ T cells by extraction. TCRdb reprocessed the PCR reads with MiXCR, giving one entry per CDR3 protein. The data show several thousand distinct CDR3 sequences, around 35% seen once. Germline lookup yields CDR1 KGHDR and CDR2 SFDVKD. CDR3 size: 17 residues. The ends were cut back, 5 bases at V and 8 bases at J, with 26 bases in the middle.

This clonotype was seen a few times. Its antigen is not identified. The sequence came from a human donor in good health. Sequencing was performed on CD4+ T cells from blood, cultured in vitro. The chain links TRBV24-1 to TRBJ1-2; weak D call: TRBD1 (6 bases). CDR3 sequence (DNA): TGTGCCACCAGTGCGTCAGGGGCGGGGATTGGGTCAGTAGGCTACACCTTC. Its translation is CATSASGAGIGSVGYTF.